This T cell receptor beta chain was captured in a study of blood T cells in healthy people across ages (dated by TCRdb to between 2015 and 2016). For the study in its entirety: In model experiments, template switching captured about one uniquely barcoded TCR beta cDNA molecule for every two T cells. The donors were divided into four age groups: young (average around 16 years), middle-aged (over 35), aged (about 60) and long-lived (nearly 85). For two donors (one aged 18 to 30 and one aged 80 or older), the study analyzed two additional independent replicas of 1 million unique cDNA reads from the same blood draw. To track age-related changes in TCR beta repertoire diversity, the study relied on deep sequencing normalized with unique cDNA molecular identifiers. To avoid experimental bias, donors of different ages were distributed randomly across sequencing lanes.

Results the study describes overall, beyond this receptor: As age increased, observed TCR beta diversity per million T cells dropped in a roughly linear way, and a significant reduction was already evident by age 40. Conclusive comparison of naive and antigen-experienced compartments was prevented by the profiling of bulk unsorted PBMCs. Because the CMV infection status of the donors was unknown, age-related changes in expanded clonotypes may potentially have been confounded. Compared with the aged group, the long-lived group had more naive CD4+ T cells, fewer expanded clones and increased TCR diversity, a pattern suggesting age selection. There was a strong correlation between observed TCR beta diversity and the percentage of naive T cells measured by flow cytometry. Estimates of total diversity from one million sequenced T cells were regarded as lower bounds and underestimates.

The germline V gene (reference sequence) gives CDR1 as LGHDT and CDR2 as YNNKEL. The CDR3, cysteine through phenylalanine, is 14 amino acids long. Kept here is only the CDR3 DNA, which spans 42 bases and is read in frame from base 1. V is cut by 7 bases and J by 1 base, and the space between the germline ends is 13 bases. Systemically healthy Caucasian individuals from Russia, 35 to 40 in total and aged about 6 to 100 years, were included as donors. Each donor gave 8 to 10 milliliters of peripheral blood, drawn into EDTA-treated Vacutainer tubes. Ficoll-Paque density-gradient centrifugation was used to isolate PBMCs, with at least 7 million per sample. Trizol reagent was used to extract total RNA from PBMCs, with at least 5.5 micrograms per sample. Naive CD45RAhigh/CD27high T cell percentages were measured by flow cytometry on a PBMC aliquot from every donor. Remarks on this clonotype: This receptor's antigen is unknown. No much larger clone is present one base from it, and per-base qualities are unavailable.

Libraries were prepared through 5' RACE. TCRdb records Illumina HiSeq 2500 as the sequencer. A second roughly 7 to 12 cycle PCR used a sample-barcoded 5' primer and a J-beta primer mix. Each TCR beta cDNA molecule received a unique molecular identifier from a template-switch 5' adaptor carrying 12 random nucleotides. Each sample yielded at least 2.5 million CDR3-containing paired-end reads. The Mint cDNA synthesis kit, primed by a TRBC-specific oligonucleotide, was used to synthesize first-strand cDNA from all RNA. Following uracil-DNA glycosylase treatment, a first 18-cycle PCR with universal primers M1SS and BC2_uni_R was performed on all cDNA. The study's processing was this. For normalization, 1 million high-quality reads were randomly selected from each sample, with every read carrying a distinct molecular identifier. Reads with shared molecular identifiers were discarded instead of being binned into consensus sequences. CDR3 identification, clonotype clustering and error correction used MiTCR with a Q25 quality threshold and the strictest error-elimination algorithm. Lower-bound total TCR beta diversity was estimated with a nonparametric unseen species model using Euler transformation. In TCRdb, the public reads were trimmed at Q25 with fastp and aligned with MiXCR, with productive beta chains retained. A single entry per CDR3 protein holds the most common genes and DNA from its merged rows. None of the V and J calls come from the authors' own analysis; TCRdb made them. The sample table contains 870,000 or so distinct CDR3 sequences; only one count was recorded for less than 35% of them. Around a sixth of the sample is held by the ten biggest clonotypes.

This sequence was found in a woman older than 75 in good health. The sequence joins TRBV3-1 to TRBJ1-2, with TRBD1 perhaps the D gene, on 6 matching bases. Sequencing input: blood. The nucleotide sequence reads TGTGCCAGCACCCAGGGGAGAAATAACTATGGCTACACCTTC. Translated, it gives CASTQGRNNYGYTF.